The sequence of this T cell receptor (beta chain) was determined in a study of blood T cells in healthy people across ages. This clonotype has only a few counts. For the second PCR, which ran for roughly 6 to 12 cycles, a sample-barcoded 5' primer and a J-beta primer mix were used. TCRdb independently ran MiXCR on the 5' RACE reads; one entry per CDR3 protein. The table has hundreds of thousands of distinct CDR3 sequences, 20% to 25% seen once. This TCR came from a man aged 70-80 years in good health. Material for sequencing was blood.

CDR3 coding DNA: TGTGCCAGCAGTTTATCCCCCACGAAGAATTCACCCCTCCACTTT. This translates into CASSLSPTKNSPLHF. The chain carries TRBV28 and TRBJ1-6; no reliable D call. With 1 base removed from V and 7 bases from J, the gap between germline ends came to 11 bases. The CDR3 length is 15 residues. CDR1 is MDHEN, CDR2 SYDVKM, per germline.